This is a list of T cell receptor beta chains from one sample in a study of T-cell memory formation after mild COVID-19. TCRdb re-analysed the 5' RACE reads in MiXCR, keeping a single row per CDR3 protein. The table has around 260,000 distinct CDR3 sequences, 15% to 20% seen once. The sample comprised PBMCs or a T cell subset sorted from them (not recorded which). The source is a man aged 18 to 30 who had mild COVID-19 (a few samples of this study predate the infection). Cell type and time point are not known. Each CDR3 is given with its conserved first and last residue. The D gene is left open where the match is weak. Some rows mark clone size as missing; the rest say once, few, many or name a class of expanded clone.

clone size	D gene	J gene	V gene	CDR3 protein	CDR3 DNA
.	.	TRBJ2-3	TRBV12-3/TRBV12-4	CASSSDRGGHKGTDTQYF	TGTGCCAGCAGTTCCGACAGGGGAGGGCACAAGGGCACAGATACGCAGTATTTT
.	TRBD2	TRBJ2-3	TRBV5-1	CASSFPGLAGSTDTQYF	TGCGCCAGCAGCTTTCCGGGACTAGCGGGGTCGACAGATACGCAGTATTTT
.	TRBD2	TRBJ2-5	TRBV27	CASRIGTSGGRETQYF	TGTGCCAGCAGGATCGGGACTAGCGGGGGGAGAGAGACCCAGTACTTC
.	.	TRBJ1-1	TRBV6-5	CASSGLGGNTEAFF	TGTGCCAGCAGTGGACTAGGGGGGAACACTGAAGCTTTCTTT
.	.	TRBJ2-2	TRBV5-1	CASSLSGTELFF	TGCGCCAGCAGCTTGTCCGGGACGGAGCTGTTTTTT
few	TRBD1	TRBJ1-1	TRBV14	CASSRGTANYASAFF	TGTGCCAGCAGCCGAGGGACAGCGAACTACGCCTCAGCTTTCTTT
.	.	TRBJ2-5	TRBV29-1	CSVRAGVETQYF	TGCAGCGTTCGTGCTGGGGTCGAGACCCAGTACTTC
.	.	TRBJ1-5	TRBV7-2	CASSYGGEQPQHF	TGTGCCAGCAGCTACGGGGGGGAGCAGCCCCAGCATTTT
many	TRBD2	TRBJ2-1	TRBV7-3	CASSPSLLAGGGNEQFF	TGTGCCAGCAGCCCCAGCCTCCTAGCGGGGGGTGGGAATGAGCAGTTCTTC
few	.	TRBJ1-5	TRBV12-3/TRBV12-4	CASSLEGAGQPQHF	TGTGCCAGCAGTTTAGAGGGAGCGGGTCAGCCCCAGCATTTT
.	.	TRBJ1-5	TRBV24-1	CATSDYYSNQPQHF	TGTGCCACCAGTGATTACTATAGCAATCAGCCCCAGCATTTT
few	.	TRBJ1-2	TRBV6-5	CASSYSRVTGRYTF	TGTGCCAGCAGTTACTCTAGAGTGACAGGCCGCTACACCTTC
few	.	TRBJ2-5	TRBV28	CASSPGHSQETQYF	TGTGCCAGCAGTCCTGGACACAGCCAAGAGACCCAGTACTTC
.	.	TRBJ2-5	TRBV28	CASSSAGSTQYF	TGTGCCAGCAGTTCGGCAGGGTCGACCCAGTACTTC
.	.	TRBJ1-1	TRBV12-3/TRBV12-4	CASTVGGNTEAFF	TGTGCCAGCACCGTGGGGGGAAACACTGAAGCTTTCTTT
few	TRBD1	TRBJ1-6	TRBV7-9	CASSLQGLNSPLHF	TGTGCCAGCAGCCTACAGGGGCTGAATTCACCCCTCCACTTT
few	.	TRBJ2-5	TRBV7-9	CASSLMGQETQYF	TGTGCCAGCAGCTTAATGGGCCAAGAGACCCAGTACTTC
few	.	TRBJ2-5	TRBV2	CASSEEVVGGETQYF	TGTGCCAGCAGTGAAGAGGTGGTCGGTGGGGAGACCCAGTACTTC
.	.	TRBJ1-2	TRBV11-1	CASSLIKGSLHYGYTF	TGTGCCAGCAGCTTAATCAAGGGGTCTCTCCACTATGGCTACACCTTC
few	TRBD2	TRBJ2-1	TRBV7-9	CASSLVGTSYEQFF	TGTGCCAGCAGCTTAGTGGGGACTAGTTATGAGCAGTTCTTC
.	.	TRBJ1-2	TRBV11-1	CASSPRFSSYGYTF	TGTGCCAGCAGCCCCAGATTTTCCTCCTATGGCTACACCTTC
.	TRBD1	TRBJ1-3	TRBV7-2	CASSFGQVWDTIYF	TGTGCCAGCAGCTTTGGACAGGTGTGGGACACCATATATTTT
few	TRBD1	TRBJ2-4	TRBV4-1	CASSQGGGQGARKNIQYF	TGCGCCAGCAGCCAAGGGGGAGGACAGGGGGCGCGGAAAAACATTCAGTACTTC
.	TRBD1	TRBJ1-2	TRBV5-1	CASSSPPGQGYYGYTF	TGCGCCAGCAGCTCGCCTCCGGGACAGGGTTACTATGGCTACACCTTC
few	TRBD2	TRBJ2-5	TRBV20-1	CSALAGAEETQYF	TGCAGTGCTCTAGCGGGGGCGGAGGAGACCCAGTACTTC
many	TRBD1	TRBJ2-7	TRBV12-3/TRBV12-4	CASSLRTGAYEQYF	TGTGCCAGCAGTCTGAGGACAGGGGCATACGAGCAGTACTTC
.	.	TRBJ1-1	TRBV5-1	CASVLGGSLNTEAFF	TGCGCCAGCGTCCTCGGGGGGAGCTTGAACACTGAAGCTTTCTTT
few	TRBD1	TRBJ2-3	TRBV7-2	CATRDRGGTDTQYF	TGTGCCACCCGAGACAGGGGTGGGACAGATACGCAGTATTTT
.	.	TRBJ1-4	TRBV4-2	CASSQNGQEYNEKLFF	TGTGCCAGCAGCCAAAACGGGCAGGAGTATAATGAAAAACTGTTTTTT
.	TRBD1	TRBJ2-3	TRBV7-9	CASSPTGTDTDTQYF	TGTGCCAGCAGCCCAACCGGGACAGACACAGATACGCAGTATTTT
few	.	TRBJ1-5	TRBV28	CASSSGVLGNQPQHF	TGTGCCAGCAGTTCGGGGGTTTTAGGAAATCAGCCCCAGCATTTT
.	.	TRBJ2-7	TRBV6-2/TRBV6-3	CASSYPGSLEQYF	TGTGCCAGCAGTTACCCCGGCAGTCTCGAGCAGTACTTC
many	.	TRBJ1-5	TRBV6-6	CASVQTLSNQPQHF	TGTGCCAGCGTCCAGACGCTTAGCAATCAGCCCCAGCATTTT
.	.	TRBJ1-2	TRBV7-2	CASSLFQGTNYGYTF	TGTGCCAGCAGCTTATTTCAGGGGACGAACTATGGCTACACCTTC
many	.	TRBJ2-7	TRBV12-3/TRBV12-4	CASSSGTGFYEQYF	TGTGCCAGCAGTTCAGGGACCGGGTTCTACGAGCAGTACTTC
few	.	TRBJ1-2	TRBV12-3/TRBV12-4	CASSLRTEETF	TGTGCCAGCAGTTTACGGACTGAGGAGACCTTC
few	.	TRBJ1-4	TRBV5-1	CASSLAGRREKLFF	TGCGCCAGCAGCTTGGCCGGCCGGCGGGAAAAACTGTTTTTT
few	.	TRBJ2-1	TRBV7-9	CASSSDAPPEQFF	TGTGCCAGCAGCTCGGATGCCCCGCCGGAGCAGTTCTTC
.	.	TRBJ2-2	TRBV12-3/TRBV12-4	CASSQDHTGELFF	TGTGCCAGCAGCCAAGATCACACCGGGGAGCTGTTTTTT
few	.	TRBJ2-7	TRBV6-6	CASSDQGEQYF	TGTGCCAGCAGTGACCAGGGGGAGCAGTACTTC
few	.	TRBJ1-1	TRBV11-2	CASSAGANRNTEAFF	TGTGCCAGCAGCGCCGGGGCGAACCGGAACACTGAAGCTTTCTTT
few	TRBD2	TRBJ2-3	TRBV14	CASSGLAGVGDTQYF	TGTGCCAGCAGTGGACTAGCGGGGGTAGGAGATACGCAGTATTTT